This TCR beta chain originates from a study of blood T cells in healthy people across ages. Regarding the study as a whole: Any conclusive comparison of naive versus antigen-experienced cells was prevented by using unsorted PBMCs.

Each donor was a healthy Caucasian individual from Russia, aged 6 to 90. The authors extracted at least 5 micrograms of total RNA per sample. At least ten counts were recorded for this clonotype. Antigen unknown. Germline CDR1 reads SGHRS; CDR2 reads YFSETQ. This CDR3 is built from 14 residues. Between the trimmed V and J ends, which lost 0 bases and 2 bases, there was a span of 9 bases. PCR was performed a second time for roughly 7 to 11 cycles using a sample-barcoded 5' primer and a J-beta primer mix. From the 5' RACE reads, TCRdb called clonotypes with MiXCR, one entry per CDR3 protein. The data show roughly 650,000 distinct CDR3 sequences, roughly 30% seen once.

This sequence was found in an elderly woman in good health. Sequenced input: blood. The chain carries TRBV5-1 and TRBJ2-7, with unresolved D. The CDR3 nucleotides read TGCGCCAGCAGCTTGGACGTGGGTCCCTACGAGCAGTACTTC. As protein: CASSLDVGPYEQYF.